These 19 T cell receptor beta chains share one sample of origin, sequenced in a study of T-cell reconstitution after alpha-beta-depleted transplantation in children (dated by TCRdb to 2016 to 2017). Library creation used PCR. The reads were generated on an Illumina HiSeq 2500. TCR library preparation used molecular barcoding, with unique molecular identifiers applied to normalize quantification of the TCRbeta repertoire. TCRdb's own reprocessing of the public reads used fastp at Q25 and MiXCR and kept productive beta chains. Merged by CDR3 protein, the rows form single entries marked with the most common genes and DNA. The sample data list roughly 500,000 distinct CDR3 sequences, and about 31% of these were observed just once. The ten largest clones add up to around 2.4% of the sample. This specimen consisted of PBMCs from the stem cell graft donor, obtained from the stem cell graft. Receptors originate from a human donor who donated a stem cell graft to a child with aplastic anemia.

V is TRBV29-1 and J is TRBJ1-4; D uncertain. CDR1 SQVTM and CDR2 ANQGSEA come from the germline V gene. CDR3 length: 17 amino acids. Trimming cost V 7 bases and J 1 base, with 22 bases left between them. The CDR3 here is CSAHARTPTGTNEKLFF. In DNA form, the CDR3 reads TGCAGCGCCCACGCAAGGACTCCGACGGGAACTAATGAAAAACTGTTTTTT.

V and J are TRBV7-6 and TRBJ2-5; 11 positions match TRBD2. The ends lost 5 bases at V and 0 bases at J; junction bases unmatched: 8. The CDR3 is made up of 17 amino acids. Germline CDR1 is SGHVS and CDR2 is FNYEAQ. CDR3 loop: CASSKGPTSGNQETQYF. As DNA, the CDR3 is TGTGCCAGCAGCAAGGGCCCGACTAGCGGGAACCAAGAGACCCAGTACTTC.

In its sample, this clonotype was seen many times. The rearrangement links TRBV12-3 or TRBV12-4 to TRBJ2-1; D is undetermined. This CDR3 region has 11 residues. The V end was cut by 3 bases, the J end by 7 bases, with 4 bases between. The CDR3 region is CASSLRNEQFF. The CDR3 DNA follows: TGTGCCAGCAGTTTGAGGAATGAGCAGTTCTTC.

This clonotype has just a few counts. The chain recombines TRBV24-1 with TRBJ2-1; 7 bases match TRBD1. The CDR3 contains 16 residues. Germline CDR1 KGHDR, CDR2 SFDVKD. V was pared by 3 bases and J by 3 bases, with 7 bases of the junction left unmatched. The CDR3 coding sequence is TGTGCCACCAGTGATCCTTCGACAGGGAACTACAATGAGCAGTTCTTC. Its protein is CATSDPSTGNYNEQFF.

In its sample, this clonotype was seen once. The chain has TRBV4-3 and TRBJ1-5; tentatively, D is TRBD1 (5 bases). The CDR3 sequence is 14 residues long. CDR1 is LGHNA, CDR2 YSLEER, per germline. V was clipped by 0 bases and J by 9 bases, with 12 bases between them. The CDR3 region is CASSQEVGGLPQHF. CDR3 in DNA: TGCGCCAGCAGCCAAGAGGTCGGGGGGTTGCCCCAGCATTTT.

The gene calls are TRBV5-1 and TRBJ2-2; 7 bases fit TRBD1. The ends lost 2 bases at V and 6 bases at J; junction bases unmatched: 4. Germline values: CDR1 SGHRS, CDR2 YFSETQ. This CDR3 has 14 residues. As DNA, the CDR3 is TGCGCCAGCAGCTTAGGACAGGAGGCCGGGGAGCTGTTTTTT. This translates into CASSLGQEAGELFF. The full variable domain, its missing parts supplied by reference TRBV5-1 and TRBJ2-2, is KAGVTQTPRYLIKTRGQQVTLSCSPISGHRSVSWYQQTPGQGLQFLFEYFSETQRNKGNFPGRFSGRQFSNSRSEMNVSTLELGDSALYLCASSLGQEAGELFFGEGSRLTVL.

This chain uses TRBV7-2 with TRBJ2-7; 8 bases map to TRBD1. V trimming: 5 bases; J trimming: 2 bases; junction bases outside the gene matches: 8. The CDR3 length is 15 residues. Germline V lookup: CDR1 SGHTA, CDR2 FQGNSA. CDR3 sequence: CASSERGQGTYEQYF. CDR3 sequence (DNA): TGTGCCAGCAGCGAGCGAGGACAGGGAACCTACGAGCAGTACTTC.

This clonotype was counted only a few times. The chain recombines TRBV9 with TRBJ2-7, with D possibly matching TRBD2 (6 bases). Trimming shortened V by 0 bases and J by 3 bases, and 10 bases separated the two germline ends. The CDR3 is made up of 14 amino acids. Germline V gene sequence: CDR1 SGDLS, CDR2 YYNGEE. CDR3 residues: CASSVDGSGYEQYF. The CDR3 nucleotides read TGTGCCAGCAGCGTAGACGGTAGCGGCTACGAGCAGTACTTC.

The chain is built from TRBV24-1 and TRBJ2-5; 7 bases are shared with TRBD1. CDR3 length equals 15 residues. V was clipped by 10 bases and J by 2 bases; unmatched bases: 12. From germline, CDR1 is KGHDR and CDR2 SFDVKD. CDR3 DNA sequence: TGTGCCACTTCTAGGACAGGACAACTACAAGAGACCCAGTACTTC. Translation: CATSRTGQLQETQYF.

J is TRBJ1-2 and V is TRBV9, with no clear D. Trimming shortened V by 0 bases and J by 7 bases, and 19 bases separated the two germline ends. CDR1 and CDR2 (germline): SGDLS, YYNGEE. The CDR3 is 16 residues long. In DNA, the CDR3 is TGTGCCAGCAGCGTAGCTCCCGGAACTTCCTTCGGTGGCTACACCTTC. Protein sequence: CASSVAPGTSFGGYTF.

The chain combines TRBV3-1 with TRBJ1-1; tentative D call: TRBD1 (6 bases). Trimming removed 10 bases at V and 3 bases at J, with 21 bases between. Germline V gene sequence: CDR1 LGHDT, CDR2 YNNKEL (reference sequence). The CDR3 has 15 residues. The CDR3 sequence: CATCRRTVRDTEAFF. The DNA of the CDR3 is TGTGCCACCTGCCGACGGACAGTTCGAGACACTGAAGCTTTCTTT.

The chain carries TRBV6-6 and TRBJ1-5; TRBD1 is a possible D gene (6 bases). Per germline, CDR1 MNHNY and CDR2 SVGAGI (reference sequence). This CDR3 has 13 amino acids. V lost 7 bases to trimming and J lost 3 bases, with 10 bases between them. The DNA of the CDR3 is TGTGCCAGCATCGGACAGCTCAATCAGCCCCAGCATTTT. Translation: CASIGQLNQPQHF.

This clonotype was recorded at least ten times. The gene calls are TRBV6-4 and TRBJ1-5, with D possibly being TRBD1 (6 bases). CDR3 length equals 13 residues. Germline V gives CDR1 MRHNA, CDR2 SNTAGT. The V end was cut by 3 bases, the J end by 5 bases, with 8 bases between. The CDR3 reads CASSEDSHQPQHF. DNA of the CDR3: TGTGCCAGCAGTGAGGACAGCCATCAGCCCCAGCATTTT.

Here the CDR3 reads CASRRGLPTGELFF. CDR3 in DNA: TGTGCCAGCAGGAGGGGCCTCCCCACCGGGGAGCTGTTTTTT. This chain connects TRBV12-3 or TRBV12-4 to TRBJ2-2, with D perhaps given as TRBD1 or TRBD2 (5 bases each). Trimming removed 6 bases at V and 4 bases at J, with 12 bases between. CDR3 size: 14 residues.

The CDR3 region is CASSFKRDLDNEQFF. The CDR3 nucleotides read TGTGCCAGCAGCTTTAAGCGGGACCTCGACAATGAGCAGTTCTTC. This chain connects TRBV7-9 to TRBJ2-1, with 7 bases that match TRBD2. The CDR3 runs 15 residues. CDR1 SEHNR and CDR2 FQNEAQ come from the germline V gene (reference sequence). The ends lost 3 bases at V and 5 bases at J; junction bases unmatched: 7.

The V call is TRBV6-1, the J call TRBJ2-5; TRBD2 matches at 10 bases. Per germline, CDR1 MNHNS and CDR2 SASEGT. The CDR3 spans 14 residues. Losses at the gene ends were 5 bases for V and 8 bases for J; bases not matched to a gene: 8. CDR3 amino acids: CASSIQREGVTQYF. The CDR3 DNA sequence: TGTGCCAGCAGTATCCAGCGGGAGGGGGTCACCCAGTACTTC.

This clonotype was recorded once. The rearrangement uses TRBV29-1 and TRBJ2-2; TRBD1 might be the D (6 bases). V lost 3 bases, J lost 5 bases, and 13 bases lay in between. Germline V gene lookup returns CDR1 SQVTM and CDR2 ANQGSEA. The CDR3 spans 14 residues. The CDR3 loop reads CSVDQGQGTGELFF. CDR3 nucleotides: TGCAGCGTTGATCAGGGGCAAGGAACCGGGGAGCTGTTTTTT.

The rearrangement joins TRBV10-2 to TRBJ2-3, with 8 bases matching TRBD1. Germline assignment: CDR1 WSHSY and CDR2 SAAADI. Trimming cost V 5 bases and J 1 base; bases outside gene matches: 5. The CDR3 runs 15 residues. The CDR3 here is CASSSGQARTDTQYF. CDR3 coding DNA: TGCGCCAGCAGTTCGGGACAGGCCCGCACAGATACGCAGTATTTT.

In the case of this clonotype: The junction departs from the called germline gene at one end, perhaps through a read error. The chain has TRBV15 and TRBJ2-6; a possible D gene is TRBD2 (7 bases). This CDR3 comprises 16 residues. Germline V gives CDR1 LNHNV, CDR2 YYDKDF (reference sequence). CDR3 in DNA: TGTGCCACCAGCGTCGGGGGGCCCTCTGGGGCCAACGGCCTGACTTTC. This gives the protein CATSVGGPSGANGLTF. Full variable domain (remainder filled in from reference TRBV15 and TRBJ2-6): DAMVIQNPRYQVTQFGKPVTLSCSQTLNHNVMYWYQQKSSQAPKLLFHYYDKDFNNEADTPDNFQSRRPNTSFCFLDIRSPGLGDTAMYLCATSVGGPSGANGLTFGAGSRLTVL.